This passage covers 6 T cell receptor beta chains from one sample sequenced in a study of shared clonotypes between healthy human individuals. Repertoires were generated with immunoSEQ multiplex PCR, while TCRdb's copy carries only in-frame clones and drops some. The repertoire consists of fewer than 3 million clones, with around 90% occurring once and the leading ten covering 0.3% to 0.45%. Sequencing input: naive CD4+ T cells from PBMCs. The subset denotes: CD45RA+ positively selected. These TCRs come from a man in his late teens or twenties in good health. Some clones in this sample may be carry-over from other donors' samples.

This clone was counted only a few times. The chain carries TRBV19 and TRBJ1-1, with D tentatively TRBD1 (5 bases). Trimming removed 2 bases at V and 0 bases at J, with 10 bases between. The CDR3 is 15 amino acids. Germline V CDR1 and CDR2: LNHDA, SQIVND (reference sequence). CDR3 DNA: TGTGCCAGTAGTATAACGGGACGGTTGAACACTGAAGCTTTCTTT. Translation gives CASSITGRLNTEAFF.

This clone was seen a few times. V and J are TRBV28 and TRBJ2-2; D gene unclear. The CDR3 extends over 11 amino acids. V dropped 6 bases and J dropped 10 bases, with 9 bases sitting between them. Looked up from germline, CDR1 is MDHEN and CDR2 is SYDVKM. DNA for the CDR3: TGTGCCAGCAGAACCCTGACGGAGCTGTTTTTT. Amino acids: CASRTLTELFF.

CDR3 DNA sequence: TGTGCCAGCAGCGTAGGCCAACAACGAGATGAAGCTTTCTTT. This codes for CASSVGQQRDEAFF. The V gene is TRBV9, the J gene TRBJ1-1, with D unclear. This CDR3 contains 14 residues. Germline values: CDR1 SGDLS, CDR2 YYNGEE. Trimming cost V 0 bases and J 7 bases, with 13 bases left between them. The entire variable domain, with the rest obtained from reference TRBV9 and TRBJ1-1, is as follows: DSGVTQTPKHLITATGQRVTLRCSPRSGDLSVYWYQQSLDQGLQFLIQYYNGEERAKGNILERFSAQQFPDLHSELNLSSLELGDSALYFCASSVGQQRDEAFFGQGTRLTVV.

This sequence joins TRBV9 and TRBJ2-1; D is unresolved. Per the germline V gene, CDR1 is SGDLS and CDR2 is YYNGEE. Trimming took off 3 bases at V and 2 bases at J, with 6 bases between the two ends. The CDR3 runs to 13 residues. The CDR3 coding sequence is TGTGCCAGCAGCGGTCGACCCTACAATGAGCAGTTCTTC. This codes for CASSGRPYNEQFF.

This clone was counted once. This sequence joins TRBV7-2 and TRBJ2-1; TRBD2 matches at 12 bases. The CDR3 has 17 residues. The trim removed 1 base at V and 9 bases at J, leaving 10 bases unmatched. Germline-derived CDR1 and CDR2 are SGHTA and FQGNSA. Written as DNA, the CDR3 is TGTGCCAGCAGCTTAGTCGTTCTAGCGGGAGGGCCCGTTGAGCAGTTCTTC. Encoded protein: CASSLVVLAGGPVEQFF.

The chain combines TRBV29-1 with TRBJ1-2; 10 bases align to TRBD1. V gave up 2 bases and J gave up 6 bases; unmatched junction bases: 3. Germline CDR1 is SQVTM and CDR2 is ANQGSEA. The CDR3 extends over 13 amino acids. The CDR3 sequence is CSVERQGANGYTF. As DNA, the CDR3 is TGCAGCGTTGAACGACAGGGGGCAAATGGCTACACCTTC.